The T cell receptor (beta chain) under discussion was sequenced for a study of blood T cells in healthy people across ages. From germline, CDR1 is MGHRA and CDR2 YSYEKL. This CDR3 has 15 residues. V was pared by 4 bases and J by 0 bases, with 13 bases between. Next came a second PCR, run for about 7 to 12 cycles, which used a sample-barcoded 5' primer along with a J-beta primer mix. Each CDR3 protein gets one entry after TCRdb re-called the 5' RACE reads with MiXCR. The sample lists 1.8 million or so distinct CDR3 sequences; roughly two fifths were seen once. This sequence joins TRBV4-1 and TRBJ2-7; D gene unclear. Sequencing was carried out using blood. The source is a human donor in good health. CDR3 DNA sequence: TGCGCCAGCAGCCGACTTTTTTATAGCTCCTACGAGCAGTACTTC. This codes for CASSRLFYSSYEQYF.